This TCR beta chain was captured by sequencing in a study of T cell repertoires in cytomegalovirus infection. TCRdb redid the calling of the reads with MiXCR, one entry per CDR3 protein. Found here are around 100,000 distinct CDR3 sequences, about a tenth of them singletons; the top ten hold around 29%. The V and J ends lost 5 bases and 2 bases, in that order; junction bases with no gene match: 5. The CDR3 has 15 amino acids. Germline CDR1 SGHAT, CDR2 FQNNGV. Note on this clonotype: Its antigen is unidentified.

Sequencing input: PBMCs, sequenced either directly or after in vitro stimulation (not recorded which). The sequence came from a human donor in good health (CMV status not recorded). Some clones in this sample may be carry-over from other donors' samples. This sequence joins TRBV11-2 and TRBJ2-3, with 9 bases matching TRBD2. The CDR3 DNA sequence: TGTGCCAGCAGCGTGACTAGCGGCTACACAGATACGCAGTATTTT. This gives the protein CASSVTSGYTDTQYF.